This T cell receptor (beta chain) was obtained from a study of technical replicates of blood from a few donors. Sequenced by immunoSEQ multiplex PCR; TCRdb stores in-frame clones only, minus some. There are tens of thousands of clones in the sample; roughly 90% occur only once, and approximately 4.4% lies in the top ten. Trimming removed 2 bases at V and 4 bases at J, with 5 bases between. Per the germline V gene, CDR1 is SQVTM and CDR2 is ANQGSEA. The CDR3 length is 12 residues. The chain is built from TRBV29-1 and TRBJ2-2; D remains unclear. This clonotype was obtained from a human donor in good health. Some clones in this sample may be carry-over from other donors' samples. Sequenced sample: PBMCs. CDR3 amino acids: CSVETATGELFF. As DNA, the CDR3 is TGCAGCGTTGAAACAGCCACCGGGGAGCTGTTTTTT.